The rows below give T cell receptor beta chains drawn from one sample of a study of blood T cells in healthy people across ages. TCRdb called the 5' RACE reads again in MiXCR, with one record for every CDR3 protein. The sample records 1,100,000 or so distinct CDR3 sequences, over 35% being singletons. The sample was blood. Receptor source: a woman aged 55-69 years in good health. Both conserved end residues are part of each CDR3. The D gene is left open where the match is weak. Size values are once, few and many counts, or a class for expanded clones, and some rows have none.

TRBJ2-3 | . | . | TRBV6-1 | CASSEGSRIAQYF | TGTGCCAGCAGTGAGGGAAGTAGAATTGCGCAGTATTTT
TRBJ1-1 | . | few | TRBV15 | CATSRDHGTEAFF | TGTGCCACCAGCAGAGATCATGGCACTGAAGCTTTCTTT
TRBJ2-7 | TRBD2 | once | TRBV5-1 | CASSDTGLAQYEQYF | TGCGCCAGCAGCGATACGGGACTAGCTCAATACGAGCAGTACTTC
TRBJ2-5 | TRBD1 | few | TRBV11-2 | CASTLWDREGETQYF | TGTGCCAGCACCTTATGGGACAGGGAGGGAGAGACCCAGTACTTC
TRBJ2-1 | . | . | TRBV6-5 | CASSDYRATNEQFF | TGTGCCAGCAGTGACTACAGGGCTACTAATGAGCAGTTCTTC
TRBJ2-7 | . | few | TRBV15 | CATPELQVAYEQYF | TGTGCCACCCCTGAACTACAGGTCGCCTACGAGCAGTACTTC
TRBJ2-3 | . | few | TRBV6-1 | CASRYGNTDTQYF | TGTGCCAGCAGGTACGGGAACACAGATACGCAGTATTTT
TRBJ1-2 | . | . | TRBV19 | CASSTGNGYTF | TGTGCCAGTTCTACAGGGAATGGCTACACCTTC
TRBJ2-5 | . | few | TRBV29-1 | CSVEDGSPTRSQETQYF | TGCAGCGTTGAAGATGGCTCCCCGACTAGGTCCCAAGAGACCCAGTACTTC
TRBJ2-7 | TRBD2 | few | TRBV4-1 | CASSQSSGSSYEQYF | TGCGCCAGCAGCCAAAGCAGCGGGAGTTCCTACGAGCAGTACTTC
TRBJ2-5 | . | few | TRBV12-3/TRBV12-4 | CASTHLANQETQYF | TGTGCCAGCACTCACCTAGCGAATCAAGAGACCCAGTACTTC
TRBJ1-1 | . | few | TRBV29-1 | CSVEGHSDGFEAFF | TGCAGCGTTGAAGGCCATTCGGACGGATTTGAAGCTTTCTTT
TRBJ2-7 | . | . | TRBV29-1 | CSVGAGHEQYF | TGCAGCGTTGGGGCAGGGCACGAGCAGTACTTC
TRBJ2-5 | TRBD1 | . | TRBV5-1 | CASSRGQGARETQYF | TGCGCCAGCAGCCGAGGACAGGGGGCTAGGGAGACCCAGTACTTC
TRBJ2-7 | . | . | TRBV11-2 | CASSFFGTAAYEQYF | TGTGCCAGCAGCTTTTTCGGGACTGCCGCCTACGAGCAGTACTTC
TRBJ1-1 | TRBD1 | . | TRBV29-1 | CSVSTGYRTEAFF | TGCAGCGTCTCGACAGGGTATCGGACTGAAGCTTTCTTT
TRBJ2-7 | TRBD1 | . | TRBV14 | CASRRTGMSYEQYF | TGTGCCAGCAGGAGGACAGGAATGTCCTACGAGCAGTACTTC
TRBJ1-2 | . | . | TRBV7-8 | CASSLGGGGNYGYTF | TGTGCCAGCAGCTTAGGGGGCGGAGGGAACTATGGCTACACCTTC
TRBJ1-1 | . | . | TRBV27 | CASILTPRAEAFF | TGTGCCAGCATTCTGACACCGAGGGCTGAAGCTTTCTTT
TRBJ2-7 | TRBD2 | . | TRBV11-2 | CASSFAGVGEQYF | TGTGCCAGCAGCTTCGCGGGAGTTGGGGAGCAGTACTTC
TRBJ1-2 | . | . | TRBV2 | CASSPDGRDGYTF | TGTGCCAGCAGTCCCGACGGAAGAGATGGCTACACCTTC
TRBJ2-7 | TRBD2 | . | TRBV4-2 | CASSQGTGTSGFYEQYF | TGTGCCAGCAGCCAAGGTACCGGGACTAGCGGGTTTTATGAGCAGTACTTC
TRBJ2-7 | . | . | TRBV7-9 | CASSAPLTYEQYF | TGTGCCAGCAGCGCGCCCCTCACCTACGAGCAGTACTTC
TRBJ2-5 | TRBD2 | few | TRBV6-1 | CASRTPRLAGRETQYF | TGTGCCAGCAGGACCCCCAGACTAGCGGGGAGGGAGACCCAGTACTTC
TRBJ2-7 | TRBD2 | many | TRBV3-1 | CASSQALAATYEQYF | TGTGCCAGCAGCCAAGCACTAGCGGCCACCTACGAGCAGTACTTC
TRBJ2-1 | TRBD2 | few | TRBV7-9 | CASSSTSGSLIYNEQFF | TGTGCCAGCAGCTCAACTAGCGGGAGTTTGATATACAATGAGCAGTTCTTC
TRBJ2-7 | TRBD2 | . | TRBV29-1 | CSPSPRREGSDEQYF | TGCAGCCCCAGTCCCAGGCGGGAGGGCTCCGACGAGCAGTACTTC
TRBJ2-1 | TRBD2 | . | TRBV29-1 | CSVEGGGRIYNEQFF | TGCAGCGTTGAGGGGGGCGGGAGGATCTACAATGAGCAGTTCTTC
TRBJ2-4 | TRBD2 | few | TRBV11-2 | CASRPGGENIQYF | TGTGCCAGCAGGCCTGGGGGGGAAAACATTCAGTACTTC
TRBJ2-1 | . | . | TRBV20-1 | CSARDPRTGLSNEQFF | TGCAGTGCTAGAGATCCAAGAACTGGGCTGAGCAATGAGCAGTTCTTC
TRBJ2-7 | TRBD1 | . | TRBV4-1 | CASSHYGTEAHEQYF | TGCGCCAGCAGCCACTACGGGACAGAGGCCCACGAGCAGTACTTC
TRBJ2-1 | TRBD2 | . | TRBV3-1 | CASSPSRGLAGGNEQFF | TGTGCCAGCAGCCCTAGTAGGGGACTAGCGGGCGGGAATGAGCAGTTCTTC
TRBJ1-1 | . | . | TRBV18 | CASSPERIAFF | TGTGCCAGCTCACCAGAGCGAATAGCTTTCTTT
TRBJ2-1 | . | . | TRBV10-1 | CASSDGDNALDEQFF | TGCGCCAGCAGTGACGGGGACAACGCCCTTGATGAGCAGTTCTTC
TRBJ2-7 | TRBD2 | . | TRBV28 | CASRRTSTEQYF | TGTGCCAGCAGACGGACTAGCACCGAGCAGTACTTC
TRBJ2-1 | . | . | TRBV2 | CASIAGSSYEQFF | TGTGCCAGCATTGCCGGGAGCTCCTACGAGCAGTTCTTC
TRBJ2-1 | TRBD2 | . | TRBV6-1 | CASTRLAGGLNEQFF | TGTGCCAGCACCCGACTAGCGGGAGGCCTCAATGAGCAGTTCTTC
TRBJ2-5 | . | few | TRBV15 | CATSSRLGEETQYF | TGTGCCACCAGCTCCCGACTAGGTGAAGAGACCCAGTACTTC
TRBJ2-5 | . | many | TRBV29-1 | CSVENEKVQETQYF | TGCAGCGTTGAGAATGAAAAAGTCCAAGAGACCCAGTACTTC
TRBJ1-2 | TRBD1 | . | TRBV6-1 | CASTPTGDYGYTF | TGTGCCAGCACCCCGACAGGGGACTATGGCTACACCTTC
TRBJ2-5 | TRBD2 | . | TRBV7-9 | CASSLGLAGFQETQYF | TGTGCCAGCAGCCTGGGACTAGCGGGATTCCAAGAGACCCAGTACTTC
TRBJ2-6 | . | . | TRBV6-5 | CASRLGGSSGANVLTF | TGTGCCAGCAGATTAGGGGGGAGCTCTGGGGCCAACGTCCTGACTTTC
TRBJ2-7 | . | . | TRBV7-8 | CASSRGGPRDHYYEQYF | TGTGCCAGCAGCCGAGGCGGCCCTAGGGACCACTACTACGAGCAGTACTTC
TRBJ2-3 | TRBD2 | few | TRBV27 | CAKTGTSGRAGDTQYF | TGTGCCAAGACCGGGACTAGCGGGAGGGCCGGAGATACGCAGTATTTT
TRBJ1-4 | . | . | TRBV20-1 | CSARRIGVTLNEKLFF | TGCAGTGCTAGAAGAATAGGGGTCACACTTAATGAAAAACTGTTTTTT
TRBJ2-3 | TRBD2 | . | TRBV13 | CASEETSGTTDTQYF | TGTGCCAGCGAGGAGACTAGCGGTACCACAGATACGCAGTATTTT
TRBJ2-1 | TRBD2 | few | TRBV27 | CASSPPGLVSHNEQFF | TGTGCCAGCAGTCCGCCGGGACTAGTCAGCCACAATGAGCAGTTCTTC
TRBJ2-4 | . | few | TRBV21-1 | CASRKVGCRVGDIQYF | TGTGCCAGCAGGAAAGTGGGGTGCAGGGTAGGGGACATTCAGTACTTC
TRBJ2-5 | TRBD1 | . | TRBV10-3 | CATSRYGTGNNEQYF | TGTGCCACCAGCAGGTATGGGACAGGGAACAATGAGCAGTACTTC
TRBJ1-2 | . | . | TRBV12-3/TRBV12-4 | CASSRLLGGYTF | TGTGCCAGCAGTCGCCTCCTCGGGGGCTACACCTTC
TRBJ1-1 | . | . | TRBV18 | CASSPPTGSNTEAFF | TGTGCCAGCTCACCACCGACAGGTTCTAACACTGAAGCTTTCTTT